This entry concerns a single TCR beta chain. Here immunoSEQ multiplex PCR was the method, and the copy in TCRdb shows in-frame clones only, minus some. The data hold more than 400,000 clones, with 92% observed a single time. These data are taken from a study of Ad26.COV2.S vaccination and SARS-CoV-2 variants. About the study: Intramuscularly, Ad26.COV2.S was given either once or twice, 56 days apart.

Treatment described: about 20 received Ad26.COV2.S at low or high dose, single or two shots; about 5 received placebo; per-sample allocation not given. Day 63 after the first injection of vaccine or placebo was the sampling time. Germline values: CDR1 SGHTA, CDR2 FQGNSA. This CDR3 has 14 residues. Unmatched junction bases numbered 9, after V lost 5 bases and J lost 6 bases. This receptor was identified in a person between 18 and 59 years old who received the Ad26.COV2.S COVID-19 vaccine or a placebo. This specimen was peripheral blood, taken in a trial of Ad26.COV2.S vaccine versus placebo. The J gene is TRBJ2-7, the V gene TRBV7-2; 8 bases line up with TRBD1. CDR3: CASSVYPGGSEQYF. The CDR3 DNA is TGTGCCAGCAGCGTCTACCCAGGGGGCAGCGAGCAGTACTTC. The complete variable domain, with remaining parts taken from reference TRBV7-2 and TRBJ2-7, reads GAGVSQSPSNKVTEKGKDVELRCDPISGHTALYWYRQSLGQGLEFLIYFQGNSAPDKSGLPSDRFSAERTGGSVSTLTIQRTQQEDSAVYLCASSVYPGGSEQYFGPGTRLTVT.